These 7 T cell receptor beta chains came from one sample sequenced in a study of technical replicates of blood from a few donors (dated by TCRdb to about 2017). Receptors were amplified or captured by the immunoSEQ multiplex PCR assay. This immuneACCESS table, as held by TCRdb, lists in-frame sequences with V and J called but not all clones. Of the missing ones, under half trace to an unresolved V gene in checked studies; the others have no known cause. The sample table holds around 72,000 clones, of which 92% were seen once. The ten largest make up 0.38% of the sample. Material for sequencing was T cells isolated from PBMCs. The receptors come from a human donor in good health.

This clone was detected once. The chain combines TRBV4-1 with TRBJ2-1, with 13 bases identical to TRBD2. Germline CDR1 reads MGHRA; CDR2 reads YSYEKL. V lost 6 bases, J lost 0 bases, and 5 bases stayed unmatched. The CDR3 covers 17 residues. The DNA for the CDR3 is TGCGCCAGCAGAGATACTAGCGGGAGGGCCTCCTACAATGAGCAGTTCTTC. Its translation is CASRDTSGRASYNEQFF.

The chain couples TRBV2 to TRBJ2-7; D perhaps matches TRBD2 (6 bases). CDR1 is SNHLY, CDR2 FYNNEI, per germline. V was shortened by 5 bases and J by 3 bases, with 11 bases between the two germline ends. The CDR3 runs to 13 residues. CDR3 nucleotide sequence: TGTGCCAGCAGTTGGGACTTTATCTACGAGCAGTACTTC. Translation: CASSWDFIYEQYF.

The rearrangement links TRBV11-2 to TRBJ2-2; D possibly corresponds to TRBD2 (5 bases). The CDR3 totals 14 residues. Germline CDR1 and CDR2: SGHAT and FQNNGV. The V and J ends lost 3 bases and 3 bases respectively, with 8 bases between them. The CDR3 reads CASSFGLYTGELFF. In DNA, the CDR3 is TGTGCCAGCAGCTTTGGACTGTACACCGGGGAGCTGTTTTTT. Using reference TRBV11-2 and TRBJ2-2 for the parts outside the CDR3, the full variable domain is EAGVAQSPRYKIIEKRQSVAFWCNPISGHATLYWYQQILGQGPKLLIQFQNNGVVDDSQLPKDRFSAERLKGVDSTLKIQPAKLEDSAVYLCASSFGLYTGELFFGEGSRLTVL.

The CDR3 sequence is CASSLQPFIYNEQFF. CDR3 nucleotide sequence: TGTGCCAGTTCCCTACAGCCCTTTATTTACAATGAGCAGTTCTTC. This chain joins TRBV19 and TRBJ2-1; D unclear. The V end was cut by 8 bases, the J end by 4 bases, with 18 bases between. The length of the CDR3 is 15 residues. The V gene's germline CDR1 is LNHDA and CDR2 SQIVND (reference sequence). The full variable domain, its missing parts supplied by reference TRBV19 and TRBJ2-1, is DGGITQSPKYLFRKEGQNVTLSCEQNLNHDAMYWYRQDPGQGLRLIYYSQIVNDFQKGDIAEGYSVSREKKESFPLTVTSAQKNPTAFYLCASSLQPFIYNEQFFGPGTRLTVL.

J is TRBJ2-1 and V is TRBV7-8; 12 bases fit TRBD2. Germline CDR1 is SGHVS and CDR2 is FQNEAQ. After removal of 4 bases from V and 8 bases from J, the junction contained 9 bases not matched to a gene. The CDR3 contains 16 residues. CDR3 loop: CASSSLAGGPWDEQFF. CDR3 DNA: TGTGCCAGCAGCTCCCTAGCGGGAGGGCCTTGGGATGAGCAGTTCTTC.

J is TRBJ1-3 and V is TRBV19; D unclear. This CDR3 contains 13 residues. V was clipped by 4 bases and J by 4 bases, with 8 bases between them. Germline CDR1 is LNHDA and CDR2 is SQIVND (reference sequence). The CDR3 is CASSTGNGNTIYF. The CDR3 region has the DNA TGTGCCAGTAGTACGGGAAACGGAAACACCATATATTTT. Full variable domain (outside the CDR3, taken from reference TRBV19 and TRBJ1-3): DGGITQSPKYLFRKEGQNVTLSCEQNLNHDAMYWYRQDPGQGLRLIYYSQIVNDFQKGDIAEGYSVSREKKESFPLTVTSAQKNPTAFYLCASSTGNGNTIYFGEGSWLTVV.

The chain links TRBV15 to TRBJ2-1, with 8 bases matching TRBD2. V dropped 5 bases and J dropped 3; count of bases not matched to a gene: 6. CDR1 is LNHNV and CDR2 is YYDKDF in the germline V gene (reference sequence). This CDR3 comprises 15 residues. This chain's CDR3 is CATSPREGSYNEQFF. The CDR3 DNA reads as TGTGCCACCAGCCCCCGGGAGGGAAGCTACAATGAGCAGTTCTTC.